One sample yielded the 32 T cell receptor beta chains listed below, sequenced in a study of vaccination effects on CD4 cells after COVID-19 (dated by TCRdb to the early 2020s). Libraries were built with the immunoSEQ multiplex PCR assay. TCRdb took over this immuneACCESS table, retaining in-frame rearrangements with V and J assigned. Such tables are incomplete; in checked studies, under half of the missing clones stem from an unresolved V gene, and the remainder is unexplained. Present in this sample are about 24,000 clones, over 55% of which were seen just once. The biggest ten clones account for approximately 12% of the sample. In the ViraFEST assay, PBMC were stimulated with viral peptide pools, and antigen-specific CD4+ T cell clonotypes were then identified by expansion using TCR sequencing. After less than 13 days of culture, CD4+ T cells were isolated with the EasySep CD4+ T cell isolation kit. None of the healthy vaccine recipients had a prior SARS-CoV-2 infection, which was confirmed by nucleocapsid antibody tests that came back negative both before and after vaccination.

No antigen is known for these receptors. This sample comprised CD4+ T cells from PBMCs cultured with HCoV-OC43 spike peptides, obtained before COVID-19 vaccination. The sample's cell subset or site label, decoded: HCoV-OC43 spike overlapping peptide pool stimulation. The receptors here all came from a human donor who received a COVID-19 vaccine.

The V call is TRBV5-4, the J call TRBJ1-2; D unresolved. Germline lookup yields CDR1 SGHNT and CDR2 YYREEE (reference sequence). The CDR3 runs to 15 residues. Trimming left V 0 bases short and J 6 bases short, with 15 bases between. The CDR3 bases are TGTGCCAGCAGCTTGGTGGTCGGTTCTATGGATGGCTACACCTTC. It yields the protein CASSLVVGSMDGYTF. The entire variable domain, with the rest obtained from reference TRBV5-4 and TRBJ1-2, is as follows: ETGVTQSPTHLIKTRGQQVTLRCSSQSGHNTVSWYQQALGQGPQFIFQYYREEENGRGNFPPRFSGLQFPNYSSELNVNALELDDSALYLCASSLVVGSMDGYTFGSGTRLTVV.

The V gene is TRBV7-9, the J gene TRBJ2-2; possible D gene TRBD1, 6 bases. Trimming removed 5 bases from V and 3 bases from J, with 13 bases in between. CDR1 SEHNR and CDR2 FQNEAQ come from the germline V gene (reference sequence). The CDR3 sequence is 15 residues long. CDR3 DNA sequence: TGTGCCAGCAGCATTCAGGGGTTGGACACCGGGGAGCTGTTTTTT. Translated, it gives CASSIQGLDTGELFF.

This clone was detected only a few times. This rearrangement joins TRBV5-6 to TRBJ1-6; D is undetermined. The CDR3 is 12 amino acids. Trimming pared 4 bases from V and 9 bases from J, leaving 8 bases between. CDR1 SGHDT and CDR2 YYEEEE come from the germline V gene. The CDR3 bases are TGTGCCAGCAGCCGACCGGGTTCACCCCTCCACTTT. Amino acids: CASSRPGSPLHF.

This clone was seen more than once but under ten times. In DNA form, the CDR3 reads TGTGCCAGCAGCTTAGACAGGGGTCGCCCAGATACGCAGTATTTT. It encodes CASSLDRGRPDTQYF. V and J are TRBV11-2 and TRBJ2-3; a possible D gene is TRBD1 (6 bases). The CDR3 runs 15 residues. Per germline, CDR1 SGHAT and CDR2 FQNNGV. Trimming took off 0 bases at V and 4 bases at J, with 11 bases between the two ends.

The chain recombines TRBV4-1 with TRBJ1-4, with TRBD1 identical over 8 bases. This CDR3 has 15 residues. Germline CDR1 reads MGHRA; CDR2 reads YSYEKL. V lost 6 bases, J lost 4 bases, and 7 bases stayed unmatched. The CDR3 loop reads CASRGTGTGNEKLFF. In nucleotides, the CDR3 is TGCGCCAGCAGGGGTACCGGGACAGGTAATGAAAAACTGTTTTTT.

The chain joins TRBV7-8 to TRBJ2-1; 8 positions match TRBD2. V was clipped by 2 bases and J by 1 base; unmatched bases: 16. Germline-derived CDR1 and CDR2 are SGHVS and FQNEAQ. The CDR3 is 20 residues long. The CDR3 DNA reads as TGTGCCAGCAGCTTATTCCGAGCGGGAGTCTCCCTTAGGTCCTACAATGAGCAGTTCTTC. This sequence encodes CASSLFRAGVSLRSYNEQFF.

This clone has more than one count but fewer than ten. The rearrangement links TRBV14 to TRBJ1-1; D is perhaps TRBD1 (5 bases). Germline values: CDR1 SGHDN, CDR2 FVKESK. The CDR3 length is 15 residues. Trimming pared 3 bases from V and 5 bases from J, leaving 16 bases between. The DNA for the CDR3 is TGTGCCAGCAGCCAGTCGAGAGGATGGGGGACTGAAGCTTTCTTT. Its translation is CASSQSRGWGTEAFF.

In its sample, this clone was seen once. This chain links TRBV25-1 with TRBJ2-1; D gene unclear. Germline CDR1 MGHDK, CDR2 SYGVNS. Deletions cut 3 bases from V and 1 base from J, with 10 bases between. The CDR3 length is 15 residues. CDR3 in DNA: TGTGCCAGCAGTGATCGTAGTTTATCCTACAATGAGCAGTTCTTC. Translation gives CASSDRSLSYNEQFF.

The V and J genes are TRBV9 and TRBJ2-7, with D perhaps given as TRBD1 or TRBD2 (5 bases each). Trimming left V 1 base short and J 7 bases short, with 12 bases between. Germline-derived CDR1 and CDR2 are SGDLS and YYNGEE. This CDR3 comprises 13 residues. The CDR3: CASSVTPRGEQYF. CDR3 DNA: TGTGCCAGCAGCGTAACCCCGAGGGGTGAGCAGTACTTC.

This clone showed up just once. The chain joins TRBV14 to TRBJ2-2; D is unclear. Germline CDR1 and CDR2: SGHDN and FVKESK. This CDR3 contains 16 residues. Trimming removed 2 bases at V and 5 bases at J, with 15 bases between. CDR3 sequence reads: CASSQQVPALTGELFF. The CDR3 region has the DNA TGTGCCAGCAGCCAACAGGTCCCTGCGTTAACCGGGGAGCTGTTTTTT.

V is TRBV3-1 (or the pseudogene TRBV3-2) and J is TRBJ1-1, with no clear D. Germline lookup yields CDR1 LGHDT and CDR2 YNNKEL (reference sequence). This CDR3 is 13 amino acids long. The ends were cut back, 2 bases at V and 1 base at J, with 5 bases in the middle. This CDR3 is CASSQSGNTEAFF. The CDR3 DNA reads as TGTGCCAGCAGCCAAAGCGGGAACACTGAAGCTTTCTTT.

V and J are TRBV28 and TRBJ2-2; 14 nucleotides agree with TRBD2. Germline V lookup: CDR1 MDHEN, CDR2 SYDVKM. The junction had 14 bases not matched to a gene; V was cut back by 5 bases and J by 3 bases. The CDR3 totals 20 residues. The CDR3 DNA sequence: TGTGCCAGCAGTCCTCCGGGACTAGCGGGGGAGGGCCCTGACACCGGGGAGCTGTTTTTT. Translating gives CASSPPGLAGEGPDTGELFF.

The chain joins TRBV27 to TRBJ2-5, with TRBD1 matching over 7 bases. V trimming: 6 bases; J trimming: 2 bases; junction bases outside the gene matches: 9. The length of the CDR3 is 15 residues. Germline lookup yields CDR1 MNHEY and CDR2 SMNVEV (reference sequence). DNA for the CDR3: TGTGCCAGCAGGTCATTGAGGGGGCAACAAGAGACCCAGTACTTC. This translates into CASRSLRGQQETQYF.

Written as DNA, the CDR3 is TGTGCCAGCTCCCCGACGTATGTGACCCAGTACTTC. It translates to CASSPTYVTQYF. The chain employs TRBV12-3 or TRBV12-4 and TRBJ2-5; D is unresolved. The CDR3 totals 12 residues. The V gene lost 8 bases and the J gene lost 7 bases, with 14 bases spanning the gap.

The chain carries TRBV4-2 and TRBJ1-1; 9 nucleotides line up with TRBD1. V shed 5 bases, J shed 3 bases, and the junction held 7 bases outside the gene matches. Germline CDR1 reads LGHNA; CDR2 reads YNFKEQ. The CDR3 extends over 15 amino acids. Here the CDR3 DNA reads TGTGCCAGCAGCGCGGTACAGGGGGCATACACTGAAGCTTTCTTT. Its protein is CASSAVQGAYTEAFF.

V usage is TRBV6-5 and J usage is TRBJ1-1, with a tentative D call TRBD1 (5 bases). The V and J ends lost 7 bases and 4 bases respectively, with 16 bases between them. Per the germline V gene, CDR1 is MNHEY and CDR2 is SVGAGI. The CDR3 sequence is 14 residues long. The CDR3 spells CASTYTGARTEAFF. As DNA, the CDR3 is TGTGCCAGCACCTATACCGGGGCCCGCACTGAAGCTTTCTTT.

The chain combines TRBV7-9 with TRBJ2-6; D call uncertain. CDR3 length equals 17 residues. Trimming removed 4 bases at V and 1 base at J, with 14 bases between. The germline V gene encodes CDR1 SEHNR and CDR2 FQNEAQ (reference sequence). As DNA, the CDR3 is TGTGCCAGCAGCTCTGGATTAGGTCTTTCTGGGGCCAACGTCCTGACTTTC. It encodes CASSSGLGLSGANVLTF.

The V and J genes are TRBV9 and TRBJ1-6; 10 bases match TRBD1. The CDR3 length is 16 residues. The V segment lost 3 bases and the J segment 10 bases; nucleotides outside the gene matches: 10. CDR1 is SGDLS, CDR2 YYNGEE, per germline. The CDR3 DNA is TGTGCCAGCAGCGCCGGAGGGGACAGGGGTAGGTCACCCCTCCACTTT. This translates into CASSAGGDRGRSPLHF.

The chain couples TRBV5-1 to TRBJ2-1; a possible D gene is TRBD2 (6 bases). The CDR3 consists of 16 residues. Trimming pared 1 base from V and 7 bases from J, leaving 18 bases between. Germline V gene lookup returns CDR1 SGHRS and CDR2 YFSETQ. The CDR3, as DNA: TGCGCCAGCAGCTTGTCGGGACCGACTGGGGGGAATGAGCAGTTCTTC. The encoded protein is CASSLSGPTGGNEQFF.

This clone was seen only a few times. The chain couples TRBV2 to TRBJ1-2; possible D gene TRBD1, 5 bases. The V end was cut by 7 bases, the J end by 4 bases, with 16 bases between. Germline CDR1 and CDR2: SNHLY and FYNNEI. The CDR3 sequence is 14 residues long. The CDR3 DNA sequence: TGTGCCAGCACCCTCGGGGGGTTTCCCTATGGCTACACCTTC. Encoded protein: CASTLGGFPYGYTF.

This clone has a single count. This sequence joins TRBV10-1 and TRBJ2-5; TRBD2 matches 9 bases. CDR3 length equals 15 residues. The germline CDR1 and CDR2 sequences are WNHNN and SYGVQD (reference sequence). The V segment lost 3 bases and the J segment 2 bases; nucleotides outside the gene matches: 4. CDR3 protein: CASSEGAGGQETQYF. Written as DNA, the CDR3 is TGCGCCAGCAGTGAAGGGGCGGGGGGGCAAGAGACCCAGTACTTC.

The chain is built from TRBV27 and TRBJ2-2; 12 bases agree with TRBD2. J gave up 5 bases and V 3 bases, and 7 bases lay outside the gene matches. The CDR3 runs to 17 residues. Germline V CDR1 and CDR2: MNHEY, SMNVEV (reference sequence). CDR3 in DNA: TGTGCCAGCAGTTTCACTGGACTAGCGGGATCGACCGGGGAGCTGTTTTTT. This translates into CASSFTGLAGSTGELFF.

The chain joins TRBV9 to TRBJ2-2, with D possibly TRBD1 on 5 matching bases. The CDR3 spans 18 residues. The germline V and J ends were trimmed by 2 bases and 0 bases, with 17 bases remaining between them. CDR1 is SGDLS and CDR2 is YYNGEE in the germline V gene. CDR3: CASSVHIMGLANTGELFF. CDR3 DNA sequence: TGTGCCAGCAGCGTCCATATCATGGGGCTCGCGAACACCGGGGAGCTGTTTTTT.

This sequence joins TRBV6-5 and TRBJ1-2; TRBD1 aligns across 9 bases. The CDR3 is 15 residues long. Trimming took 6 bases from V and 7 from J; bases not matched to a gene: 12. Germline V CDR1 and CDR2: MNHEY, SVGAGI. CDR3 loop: CASRTPGQGGGGYTF. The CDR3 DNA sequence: TGTGCCAGCAGGACTCCGGGACAGGGAGGGGGTGGCTACACCTTC.

The DNA of the CDR3 is TGCAGTGCTAGTTTGGGACAGGGCCAAGAGACCCAGTACTTC. It yields the protein CSASLGQGQETQYF. The chain is built from TRBV20-1 and TRBJ2-5; 9 nucleotides agree with TRBD1. Per germline, CDR1 DFQATT and CDR2 SNEGSKA (reference sequence). The length of the CDR3 is 14 residues. Losses at the gene ends were 3 bases for V and 1 base for J; bases not matched to a gene: 3.

CDR3 sequence: CASSQPTGELFF. Written as DNA, the CDR3 is TGTGCCAGCAGCCAGCCGACCGGGGAGCTGTTTTTT. The chain recombines TRBV3-1 (or the pseudogene TRBV3-2) with TRBJ2-2; no reliable D call. The CDR3 spans 12 residues. Germline values: CDR1 LGHDT, CDR2 YNNKEL (reference sequence). V lost 3 bases, J lost 5 bases, and 4 bases lay in between.

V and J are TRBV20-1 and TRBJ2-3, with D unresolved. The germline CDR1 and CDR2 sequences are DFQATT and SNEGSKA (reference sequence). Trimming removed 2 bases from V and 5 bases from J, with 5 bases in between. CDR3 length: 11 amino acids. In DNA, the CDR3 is TGCAGTGCTAGAAGAGGAGATACGCAGTATTTT. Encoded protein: CSARRGDTQYF.

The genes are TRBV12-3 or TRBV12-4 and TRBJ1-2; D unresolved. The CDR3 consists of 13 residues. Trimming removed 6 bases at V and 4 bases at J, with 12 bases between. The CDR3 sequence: CASSPWPTYGYTF. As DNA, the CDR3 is TGTGCCAGCAGCCCATGGCCAACCTATGGCTACACCTTC.

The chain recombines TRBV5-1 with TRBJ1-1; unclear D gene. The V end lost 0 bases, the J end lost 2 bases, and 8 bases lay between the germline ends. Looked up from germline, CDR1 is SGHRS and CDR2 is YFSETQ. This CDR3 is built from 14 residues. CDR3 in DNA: TGCGCCAGCAGCTTGGCCGACGTAAACACTGAAGCTTTCTTT. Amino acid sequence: CASSLADVNTEAFF.

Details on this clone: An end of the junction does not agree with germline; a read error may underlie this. The CDR3 spells CAISPDTTLTHIF. CDR3 nucleotides: TGTGCCATCAGTCCTGACACGACCCTCACTCACATCTTC. The chain employs TRBV10-3 and TRBJ2-1; D is ambiguous. The V gene's germline CDR1 is ENHRY and CDR2 SYGVKD. The CDR3 is made up of 13 amino acids.

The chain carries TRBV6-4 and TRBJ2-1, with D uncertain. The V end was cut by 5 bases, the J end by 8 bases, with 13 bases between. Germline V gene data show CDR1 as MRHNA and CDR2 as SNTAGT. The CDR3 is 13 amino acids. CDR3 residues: CASSREIHDEQFF. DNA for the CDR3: TGTGCCAGCAGTAGAGAAATACACGATGAGCAGTTCTTC.

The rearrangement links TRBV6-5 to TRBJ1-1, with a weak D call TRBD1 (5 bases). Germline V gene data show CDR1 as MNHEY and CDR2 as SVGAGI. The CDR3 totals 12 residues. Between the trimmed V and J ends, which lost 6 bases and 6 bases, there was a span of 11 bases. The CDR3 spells CASSPSRAEAFF. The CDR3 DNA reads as TGTGCCAGCAGCCCGAGCAGGGCTGAAGCTTTCTTT.